These T cell receptor beta chains were read from a single sample in a study of CD8+CD57+ T cells in acquired aplastic anemia. TCRdb passed the reads through MiXCR, listing each CDR3 protein once. The table records about 160,000 distinct CDR3 sequences, roughly 50% of them present only once. The sequenced sample consisted of sorted CD4+, CD8+, or CD8+CD57+ T cells (not recorded which) from PBMCs. The receptors were gathered from a human donor with aplastic anemia. CDR3s include the opening cysteine and the closing phenylalanine or tryptophan. Fields, in order: clone size, V gene, J gene, D gene, CDR3 DNA, CDR3 protein. D genes are given only for firm matches. Clone size is shown for a subset of rows, as once, few, many or a class of expanded clone.

size: NA
V: TRBV15
J: TRBJ2-5
D: TRBD2
DNA: TGTGCCACCAGAAGAGCGGGGGGGCCGGAGACCCAGTACTTC
CDR3: CATRRAGGPETQYF

size: many
V: TRBV7-3
J: TRBJ1-1
D: NA
DNA: TGTGCCAGCAGCTTTACAGGAGAAGCTTTCTTT
CDR3: CASSFTGEAFF

size: many
V: TRBV20-1
J: TRBJ2-3
D: NA
DNA: TGCAGTGCTAGGCGAGCGGTTAGCACAGATACGCAGTATTTT
CDR3: CSARRAVSTDTQYF

size: once
V: TRBV11-1
J: TRBJ2-2
D: TRBD1
DNA: TGTGCCAGCAGCCCGGCGAGGGACAGCTACACCGGGGAGCTGTTTTTT
CDR3: CASSPARDSYTGELFF

size: few
V: TRBV15
J: TRBJ2-1
D: NA
DNA: TGTGCCACCAGCCCATCGGGCAGTGTTCACAATGAGCAGTTCTTC
CDR3: CATSPSGSVHNEQFF

size: NA
V: TRBV15
J: TRBJ1-1
D: TRBD1
DNA: TGTGCCACCAGCAGGGACGACAGGGTCACTGAAGCTTTCTTT
CDR3: CATSRDDRVTEAFF

size: NA
V: TRBV29-1
J: TRBJ2-7
D: NA
DNA: TGCAGCGTTGACAGGGGGCGGGCGGGAGGCGAGCAGTACTTC
CDR3: CSVDRGRAGGEQYF

size: many
V: TRBV29-1
J: TRBJ1-1
D: NA
DNA: TGCAGCGGTGACCAAACCTCCGGGGGCACTGAAGCTTTCTTT
CDR3: CSGDQTSGGTEAFF

size: NA
V: TRBV20-1
J: TRBJ1-4
D: NA
DNA: TGCACAGGGGAGAGAGCTGAAAAACTGTTTTTT
CDR3: CTGERAEKLFF

size: few
V: TRBV27
J: TRBJ1-2
D: NA
DNA: TGTGCCAGCAGTAACACCATGACTGGATTTAGGGAAGGCTACACCTTC
CDR3: CASSNTMTGFREGYTF

size: NA
V: TRBV6-2/TRBV6-3
J: TRBJ2-7
D: NA
DNA: TGTGCCAGCAGTTACGGGGTTGGGGTAGTATTCTACGAGCAGTACTTC
CDR3: CASSYGVGVVFYEQYF

size: many
V: TRBV7-9
J: TRBJ2-3
D: NA
DNA: TGTGCCAGCAGCTTAGTTGTAGGGGCTAGCACAGATACGCAGTATTTT
CDR3: CASSLVVGASTDTQYF

size: many
V: TRBV7-6
J: TRBJ2-3
D: TRBD2
DNA: TGTGCCAGCAGCTTAGATGGCGGGGGAATCACAGATACGCAGTATTTT
CDR3: CASSLDGGGITDTQYF

size: many
V: TRBV7-9
J: TRBJ1-1
D: NA
DNA: TGTGCCAGCAGCTCGTCGGTGGGGGCAGCAATTGAAGCTTTCTTT
CDR3: CASSSSVGAAIEAFF